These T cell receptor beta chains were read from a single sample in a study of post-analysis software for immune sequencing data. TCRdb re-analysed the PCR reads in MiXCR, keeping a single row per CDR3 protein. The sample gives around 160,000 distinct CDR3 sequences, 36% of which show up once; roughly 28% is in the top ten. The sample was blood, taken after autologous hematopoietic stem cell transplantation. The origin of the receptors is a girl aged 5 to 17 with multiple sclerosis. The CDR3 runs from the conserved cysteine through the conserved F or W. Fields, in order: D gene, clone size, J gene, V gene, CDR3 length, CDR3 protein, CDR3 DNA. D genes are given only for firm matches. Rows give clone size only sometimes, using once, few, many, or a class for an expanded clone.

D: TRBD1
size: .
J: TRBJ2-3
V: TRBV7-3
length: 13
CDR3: CASSPTGADTQYF
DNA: TGTGCCAGCAGTCCCACAGGGGCAGATACGCAGTATTTT

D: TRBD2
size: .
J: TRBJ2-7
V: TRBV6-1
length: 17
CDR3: CASSRGGVQTSSYEQYF
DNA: TGTGCCAGCAGCCGGGGGGGTGTACAGACCAGCTCCTACGAGCAGTACTTC

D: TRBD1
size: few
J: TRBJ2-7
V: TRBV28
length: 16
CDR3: CASSPPGTGGKYEQYF
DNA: TGTGCCAGCAGTCCCCCCGGGACAGGGGGCAAGTACGAGCAGTACTTC

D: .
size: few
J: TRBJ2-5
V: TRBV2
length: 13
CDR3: CASSRHHQETQYF
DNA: TGTGCCAGCTCGCGACACCACCAAGAGACCCAGTACTTC

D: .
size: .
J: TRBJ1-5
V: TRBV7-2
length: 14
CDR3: CASSNTGLRQPQHF
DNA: TGTGCCAGCAGCAATACAGGGTTACGACAGCCCCAGCATTTT

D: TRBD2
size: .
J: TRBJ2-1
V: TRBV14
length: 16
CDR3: CASSHGTSIFYNEQFF
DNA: TGTGCCAGCAGCCACGGGACTAGTATTTTCTACAATGAGCAGTTCTTC

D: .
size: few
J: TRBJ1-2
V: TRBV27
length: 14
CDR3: CASSLGAGSYGYTF
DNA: TGTGCCAGCAGTTTAGGGGCAGGGTCATATGGCTACACCTTC

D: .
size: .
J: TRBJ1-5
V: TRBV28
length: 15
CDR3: CASLGGGNSNQPQHF
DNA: TGTGCCAGCCTAGGGGGGGGCAATAGCAATCAGCCCCAGCATTTT

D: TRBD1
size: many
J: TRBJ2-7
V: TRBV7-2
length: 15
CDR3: CASSFGQGVSYEQYF
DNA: TGTGCCAGCAGCTTTGGACAGGGTGTATCCTACGAGCAGTACTTC

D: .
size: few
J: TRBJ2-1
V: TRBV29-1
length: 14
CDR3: CSVRRGLAYNEQFF
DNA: TGCAGCGTTCGCCGGGGACTGGCATACAATGAGCAGTTCTTC

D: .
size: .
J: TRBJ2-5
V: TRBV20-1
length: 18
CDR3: CSATNLLGQGFSRETQYF
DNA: TGCAGTGCTACCAACCTACTCGGGCAGGGATTCTCCAGGGAGACCCAGTACTTC

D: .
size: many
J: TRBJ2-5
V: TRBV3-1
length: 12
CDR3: CASSHSDDKQYF
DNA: TGTGCCAGCAGCCATTCCGATGACAAGCAGTACTTC

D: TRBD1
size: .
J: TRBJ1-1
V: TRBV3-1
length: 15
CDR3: CASSQAGRGKAEAFF
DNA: TGTGCCAGCAGCCAAGCGGGCAGGGGGAAAGCTGAAGCTTTCTTT

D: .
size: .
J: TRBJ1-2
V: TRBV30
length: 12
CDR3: CAWVGGNYGYTF
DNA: TGTGCCTGGGTCGGAGGGAACTATGGCTACACCTTC

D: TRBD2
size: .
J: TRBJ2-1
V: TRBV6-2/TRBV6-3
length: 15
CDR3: CASISRTSGIHEQFF
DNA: TGTGCCAGCATCAGCAGGACTAGCGGGATCCATGAGCAGTTCTTC

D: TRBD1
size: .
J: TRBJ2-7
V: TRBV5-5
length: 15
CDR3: CASSLEGQGLYEQYF
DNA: TGTGCCAGCAGCTTGGAGGGACAGGGCCTCTACGAGCAGTACTTC

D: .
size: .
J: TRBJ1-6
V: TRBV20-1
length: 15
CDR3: CSASKAPGRGSPLHF
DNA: TGCAGTGCTAGTAAAGCCCCGGGACGGGGTTCACCCCTCCACTTT

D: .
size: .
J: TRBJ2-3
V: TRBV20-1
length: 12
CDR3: CSFGSSTDTQYF
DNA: TGCAGTTTCGGGTCTAGCACAGATACGCAGTATTTT

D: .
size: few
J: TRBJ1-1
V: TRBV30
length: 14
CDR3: CAWKHAGSYTEAFF
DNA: TGTGCCTGGAAGCACGCGGGGAGCTACACTGAAGCTTTCTTT

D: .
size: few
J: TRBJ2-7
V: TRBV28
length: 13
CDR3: CASSPPEIYEQYF
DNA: TGTGCCAGCAGTCCCCCCGAGATCTACGAGCAGTACTTC

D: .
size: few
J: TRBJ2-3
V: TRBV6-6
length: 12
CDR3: CASSYKADTQYF
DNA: TGTGCCAGCAGTTACAAGGCAGATACGCAGTATTTT

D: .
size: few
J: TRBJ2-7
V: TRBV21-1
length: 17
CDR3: CASSKAGLRTGSYEQYF
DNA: TGTGCCAGCAGCAAAGCAGGGCTGAGGACAGGGAGCTACGAGCAGTACTTC

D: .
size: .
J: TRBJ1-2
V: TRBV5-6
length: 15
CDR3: CASSSPLPLDYGYTF
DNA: TGTGCCAGCAGCTCGCCCCTTCCTCTGGACTATGGCTACACCTTC

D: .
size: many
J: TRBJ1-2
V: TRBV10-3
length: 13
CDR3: CAISELGRSGYTF
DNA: TGTGCCATCAGTGAGCTCGGACGTTCCGGCTACACCTTC

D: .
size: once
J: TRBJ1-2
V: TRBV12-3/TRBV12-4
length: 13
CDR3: CASSQGWADGYTF
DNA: TGTGCCAGCAGTCAAGGGTGGGCGGATGGCTACACCTTC

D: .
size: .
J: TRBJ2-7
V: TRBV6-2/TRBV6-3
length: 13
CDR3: CASSYVAEDEQYF
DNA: TGTGCCAGCAGTTACGTAGCGGAAGACGAGCAGTACTTC

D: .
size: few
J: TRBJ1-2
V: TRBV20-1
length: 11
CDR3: CSASGLNGYTF
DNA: TGCAGTGCATCGGGGCTTAATGGCTACACCTTC

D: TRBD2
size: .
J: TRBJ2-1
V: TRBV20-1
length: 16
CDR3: CSAWTSGGPSYNEQFF
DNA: TGCAGTGCTTGGACTAGCGGGGGCCCCTCCTACAATGAGCAGTTCTTC

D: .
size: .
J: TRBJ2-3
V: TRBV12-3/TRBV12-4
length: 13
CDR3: CASKRGASDTQYF
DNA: TGTGCCAGCAAGCGAGGGGCTTCCGATACGCAGTATTTT

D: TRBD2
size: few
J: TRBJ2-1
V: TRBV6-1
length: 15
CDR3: CASSEKTSGRGEQFF
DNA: TGTGCCAGCAGTGAGAAGACTAGCGGGAGGGGTGAGCAGTTCTTC

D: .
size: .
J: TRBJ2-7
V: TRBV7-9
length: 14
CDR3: CASSSRQVFDEQYF
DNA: TGTGCCAGCAGCTCCCGACAGGTCTTCGACGAGCAGTACTTC

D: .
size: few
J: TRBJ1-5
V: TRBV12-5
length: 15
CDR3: CASGFGGYSNQPQHF
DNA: TGTGCTAGTGGTTTCGGGGGTTATAGCAATCAGCCCCAGCATTTT

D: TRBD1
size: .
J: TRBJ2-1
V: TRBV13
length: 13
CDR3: CASRAGGRNEQFF
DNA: TGTGCCAGCCGGGCAGGGGGTCGAAATGAGCAGTTCTTC

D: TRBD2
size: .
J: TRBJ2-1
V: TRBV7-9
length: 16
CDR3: CASSLRKAGDLNEQFF
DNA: TGTGCCAGCAGCTTACGTAAAGCGGGAGATCTTAATGAGCAGTTCTTC

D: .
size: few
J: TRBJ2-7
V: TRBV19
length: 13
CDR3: CASSIEHRYEQYF
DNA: TGTGCCAGTAGTATAGAACACCGTTACGAGCAGTACTTC

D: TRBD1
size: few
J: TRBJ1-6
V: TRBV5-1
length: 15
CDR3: CASSRDRAYNSPLHF
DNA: TGCGCCAGCAGCAGGGACAGGGCTTATAATTCACCCCTCCACTTT

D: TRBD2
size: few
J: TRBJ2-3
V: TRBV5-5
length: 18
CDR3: CASSFLLAGVRSTDTQYF
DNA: TGTGCCAGCAGCTTCTTACTAGCGGGAGTTAGGAGCACAGATACGCAGTATTTT

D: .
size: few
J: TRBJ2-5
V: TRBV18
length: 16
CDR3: CASSPTRQTTHGTQYF
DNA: TGTGCCAGCTCACCCACACGTCAAACCACCCACGGGACCCAGTACTTC

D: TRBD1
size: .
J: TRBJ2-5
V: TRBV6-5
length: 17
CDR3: CASSYSAGQGLYNEQYF
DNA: TGTGCCAGCAGTTACTCGGCCGGACAGGGGTTGTACAATGAGCAGTACTTC

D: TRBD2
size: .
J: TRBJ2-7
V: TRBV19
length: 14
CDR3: CASSTALAGYEQYF
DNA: TGTGCCAGTAGCACCGCGCTAGCGGGTTACGAGCAGTACTTC

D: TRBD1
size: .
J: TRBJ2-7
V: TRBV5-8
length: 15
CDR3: CASSLSGTGVSEQYF
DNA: TGTGCCAGCAGCTTGTCAGGGACAGGGGTTAGCGAGCAGTACTTC

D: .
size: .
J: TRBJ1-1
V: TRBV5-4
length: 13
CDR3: CASSLDLPTEAFF
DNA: TGTGCCAGCAGCTTGGACCTCCCCACTGAAGCTTTCTTT